This T cell receptor beta chain is from a study of early T cells in non-severe SARS-CoV-2 infection. Study at large: Chains from this unsorted whole-blood bulk RNA could not be paired.

The TCR library protocol was used to attach unique molecular identifiers. These identifiers were attached to individual cDNA molecules. MiXCR was run by TCRdb on the 5' RACE reads, yielding one entry per CDR3 protein. This sample carries tens of thousands of distinct CDR3 sequences, around a sixth of them seen once, and the ten largest clones take around 10%. Study-level findings and limits: Lookups in VDJdb leaned toward anti-spike CD8 responses and missed private and CD4 specificities.

The J segment lost 5 bases and the V segment lost 4 bases, leaving 4 bases of the junction unmatched. The CDR3 has 12 amino acids. Looked up from germline, CDR1 is SQVTM and CDR2 is ANQGSEA. This clonotype was observed a few times. Its antigen remains unknown. What was sequenced was whole blood. This clonotype originated in an adult who was a healthcare worker with PCR-confirmed SARS-CoV-2 infection or an uninfected control (not recorded which). This chain joins TRBV29-1 and TRBJ2-5, with TRBD1 matching over 7 bases. The CDR3 here is CSVGEGGETQYF. CDR3 nucleotide sequence: TGCAGCGTTGGAGAAGGGGGCGAGACCCAGTACTTC.